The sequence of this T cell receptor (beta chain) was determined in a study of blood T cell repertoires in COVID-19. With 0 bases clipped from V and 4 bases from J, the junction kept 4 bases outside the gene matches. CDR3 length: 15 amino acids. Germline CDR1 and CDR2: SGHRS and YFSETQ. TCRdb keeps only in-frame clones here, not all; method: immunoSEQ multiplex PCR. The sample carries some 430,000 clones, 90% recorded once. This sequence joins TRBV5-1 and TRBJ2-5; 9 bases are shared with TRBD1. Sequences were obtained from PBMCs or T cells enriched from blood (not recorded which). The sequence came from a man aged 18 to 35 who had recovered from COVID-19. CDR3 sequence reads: CASSLGDRVVETQYF. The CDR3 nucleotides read TGCGCCAGCAGCTTGGGGGACAGGGTCGTAGAGACCCAGTACTTC.